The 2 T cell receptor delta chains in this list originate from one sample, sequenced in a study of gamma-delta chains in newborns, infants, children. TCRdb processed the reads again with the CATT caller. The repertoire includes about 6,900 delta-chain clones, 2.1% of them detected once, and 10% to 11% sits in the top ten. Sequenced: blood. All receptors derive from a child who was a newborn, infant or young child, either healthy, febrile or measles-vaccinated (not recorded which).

The CDR3 sequence is CACDTTGGYLTAQLFF. CDR3 DNA: TGTGCCTGTGACACCACTGGGGGATACTTGACAGCACAACTCTTCTTT. J is TRDJ2 and V is TRDV2; 12 bases fit TRDD3. This CDR3 is built from 16 residues. From germline, CDR1 is GEAIGNYY and CDR2 EKD. V lost 0 bases and J lost 2; bases outside the gene matches: 0.

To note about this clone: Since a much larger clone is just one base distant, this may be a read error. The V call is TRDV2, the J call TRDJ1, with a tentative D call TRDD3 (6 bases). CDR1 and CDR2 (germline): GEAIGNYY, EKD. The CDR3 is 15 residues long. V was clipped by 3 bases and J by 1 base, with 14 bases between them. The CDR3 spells CACDYWEIRTDKLIF. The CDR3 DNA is TGTGCCTGTGACTACTGGGAGATACGCACCGATAAACTCATCTTT.